This paragraph reports one TCR beta chain. Its antigen is currently unknown. Carried by the TCR beta cDNA libraries were unique molecular identifiers. Input populations of 1 to 10 million T cells gave rise to around 480,000 cDNA molecules. Each CDR3 protein gets one entry after TCRdb re-called the PCR reads with MiXCR. The sample includes roughly 700,000 distinct CDR3 sequences, 25% to 30% of them seen just once. This CDR3 is built from 14 residues. V was pared by 3 bases and J by 3 bases, with 3 bases of the junction left unmatched. Germline V gene data show CDR1 as MNHEY and CDR2 as SMNVEV (reference sequence). The entry originates in a study of post-analysis software for immune sequencing data. General study findings and limits: With TRBV5-6, TRBV5-1 and TRBV20-1 included, 4 to 6 TRBV segments were more frequent in patients than in controls. In multiple sclerosis, normalized Chao1 diversity was significantly below that of controls. Samples sharing a preparation batch grouped tightly together when assessed by F measure.

The specimen was blood. V usage is TRBV27 and J usage is TRBJ2-7, with 9 bases that match TRBD2. The sequence was obtained from a girl aged 10-17 years with multiple sclerosis. In DNA form, the CDR3 reads TGTGCCAGCAGTTTCGGAGCGGGGGGCTACGAGCAGTACTTC. Translated, it gives CASSFGAGGYEQYF.